This T cell receptor (beta chain) was captured in a study of T cells in localized non-small cell lung cancer. Whole-study findings and limits: Greater blood T cell density accompanied longer overall survival.

A note on this clone: Its antigen remains unidentified.

TCRdb's table, derived via immunoSEQ multiplex PCR, lists solely in-frame clones and lacks some. The sample lists around 24,000 clones, around nine tenths occurring once. This CDR3 region has 12 residues. V lost 5 bases, J lost 8 bases, and 12 bases lay in between. Germline lookup yields CDR1 SEHNR and CDR2 FQNEAQ (reference sequence). This chain links TRBV7-9 with TRBJ1-2; D ambiguous. Specimen: peripheral blood, collected before any cancer treatment. The source is a man aged 40-75 years with stage I squamous cell lung carcinoma. CDR3 coding DNA: TGTGCCAGCAGCGAAGAGGACGGGGGCTACACCTTC. It codes for CASSEEDGGYTF.